The rows below give T cell receptor beta chains drawn from one sample of a study of cytomegalovirus exposure and HLA in healthy donors. Assay used: immunoSEQ multiplex PCR; TCRdb lists only in-frame clones, some missing. Of 150,000 to 180,000 clones listed, 80% are singletons. The sequenced sample consisted of PBMCs. Source of these receptors: a man aged 25 to 40 in good health and CMV-seropositive. CDR3s include the opening cysteine and the closing phenylalanine or tryptophan. Fields, in order: D gene, V gene, clone size, J gene, CDR3 DNA, CDR3 protein. The D gene is left open where the match is weak. Clone size is stated in some rows and not others, as once, few, many or a class when expanded.

>.|TRBV2|.|TRBJ2-3
TGTGCCAGCAGCCGAACAGGGTCCCTGAGGGTTGGCACAGATACGCAGTATTTT
CASSRTGSLRVGTDTQYF
>.|TRBV7-6|.|TRBJ1-3
TGTGCCAGCAGCCGCGGGGGTCTACTTGGAAACACCATATATTTT
CASSRGGLLGNTIYF
>.|TRBV28|.|TRBJ2-7
TGTGCCAGCAAGAGCGTACAGGGAGCCCGGTACGAGCAGTACTTC
CASKSVQGARYEQYF
>TRBD1|TRBV28|.|TRBJ1-2
TGTGCCAGCAGGGCAGGGGGCAACTATGGCTACACCTTC
CASRAGGNYGYTF
>TRBD2|TRBV15|.|TRBJ2-2
TGTGCCACCAGCGGACGGACTAGCGGGAACCTCCGCATCACCGGGGAGCTGTTTTTT
CATSGRTSGNLRITGELFF
>.|TRBV10-1|few|TRBJ1-3
TGCGCCAGCAGTCCTGCGGGGTCTGGAAACACCATATATTTT
CASSPAGSGNTIYF
>.|TRBV27|few|TRBJ2-7
TGTGCCCCCTCGGGGTCGTGGGGGGTCGAGCAGTACTTC
CAPSGSWGVEQYF
>.|TRBV10-3|.|TRBJ2-5
TGTGCCATCAGTGATGTTCGGGCTAGCCCACTGTACCAAGAGACCCAGTACTTC
CAISDVRASPLYQETQYF
>.|TRBV6-6|.|TRBJ1-6
TGTGCCAGCAGCCTCGACGGGGGGTATTTGGCCCTCCACTTT
CASSLDGGYLALHF
>TRBD1|TRBV25-1|once|TRBJ2-1
TGTGCCAGCAGGAGACGGGACAGTCACAGTGAGCAGTTCTTC
CASRRRDSHSEQFF
>.|TRBV9|.|TRBJ2-7
TGTGCCAGCAGCCCTCGGGACAACTACGAGCAGTACTTC
CASSPRDNYEQYF
>TRBD2|TRBV7-2|.|TRBJ2-2
TGTGCCAGCAGCCCGAGGCCGGGACTAGTCTCCGGGGAGCTGTTTTTT
CASSPRPGLVSGELFF
>TRBD2|TRBV12-5|.|TRBJ2-3
TGTGCTAGTGGTTTTGGCGGGAGGGCCGACACAGATACGCAGTATTTT
CASGFGGRADTDTQYF
>TRBD1|TRBV27|.|TRBJ1-1
TGTGCCAGCAGTCCCCAGGACAGGGGGATTAACACTGAAGCTTTCTTT
CASSPQDRGINTEAFF
>.|TRBV13|.|TRBJ2-7
TGTGCCAGCAGCTTAGACTCCAGCGGAACATACGAGCAGTACTTC
CASSLDSSGTYEQYF
>TRBD1|TRBV28|.|TRBJ2-3
TGTGCCAGCAGTTTATACGGACAGGGGGCGACAGATACGCAGTATTTT
CASSLYGQGATDTQYF
>TRBD2|TRBV19|.|TRBJ2-1
TGTGCCAGTAGTATCCGGACTAGCGGGGCCGTCGGCAATGAGCAGTTCTTC
CASSIRTSGAVGNEQFF
>.|TRBV20-1|.|TRBJ2-5
TGCAGTGTAGTACAGCAAGAGACCCAGTACTTC
CSVVQQETQYF
>TRBD2|TRBV7-2|.|TRBJ2-7
TGTGCCAGCAGCCGCATTCCGGGACTAGCGGGACAGAGCTCCTACGAGCAGTACTTC
CASSRIPGLAGQSSYEQYF
>TRBD1|TRBV4-1|.|TRBJ2-5
TGCGCCAGCAGCCAAGATCTAGGGGGCTTAGGTGAGACCCAGTACTTC
CASSQDLGGLGETQYF
>TRBD1|TRBV11-3|.|TRBJ2-5
TGTGCCAGCAGCCAGGGGGCGCCTGGGGAGACCCAGTACTTC
CASSQGAPGETQYF
>.|TRBV9|.|TRBJ2-5
TGTGCCAGCAGCGCGAGGGGGGGGGCTGGACAAGAGACCCAGTACTTC
CASSARGGAGQETQYF
>.|TRBV6-6|.|TRBJ1-3
TGTGCCAGCAGCCTCCGGGATTTCTCCTCTGGAAACACCATATATTTT
CASSLRDFSSGNTIYF
>TRBD2|TRBV10-3|few|TRBJ2-7
TGTGCCATCAGTGGGACCATAGCGGGAGGGAGGTACGAGCAGTACTTC
CAISGTIAGGRYEQYF
>TRBD1|TRBV11-2|.|TRBJ2-7
TGTGCCAGCAGCTTAGAATTTGGGGGACAGTATGAGTACGAGCAGTACTTC
CASSLEFGGQYEYEQYF
>.|TRBV28|once|TRBJ2-1
TGTGCCAGCAGTTTCCCGGGGGAAGTCTACAATGAGCAGTTCTTC
CASSFPGEVYNEQFF
>.|TRBV29-1|.|TRBJ1-1
TGCAGCGTTGCCCCATTCAAGACAGGCTTTCACACTGAAGCTTTCTTT
CSVAPFKTGFHTEAFF
>TRBD1|TRBV4-2|.|TRBJ1-1
TGTGCCAGCAGCCAAGATATTGAGGGGGCGAGTGAAGCTTTCTTT
CASSQDIEGASEAFF
>TRBD2|TRBV30|.|TRBJ2-3
TGTGCCTGGAGTCGGGAGCGGACTAGCGGGAGAAAAGATACGCAGTATTTT
CAWSRERTSGRKDTQYF
>.|TRBV28|.|TRBJ2-5
TGTGCCAGCAGTTTTGGGCCGATCCAAGAGACCCAGTACTTC
CASSFGPIQETQYF
>TRBD2|TRBV5-4|few|TRBJ2-7
TGTGCCAGCAGCCCTCTAGCGGGAGGGACCTACGAGCAGTACTTC
CASSPLAGGTYEQYF
>.|TRBV11-2|.|TRBJ1-1
TGTGCCAGCAGTCGAGAGCGGACTGAAGCTTTCTTT
CASSRERTEAFF
>TRBD1|TRBV6-1|once|TRBJ2-7
TGTGCCAGCGGCCCGGGGACAGCTATCTACGAGCAGTACTTC
CASGPGTAIYEQYF
>TRBD2|TRBV2|.|TRBJ2-1
TGTGCCAGCAGGGGGGGCCTAGCGGGAGGTAGGAATGAGCAGTTCTTC
CASRGGLAGGRNEQFF
>TRBD2|TRBV11-2|.|TRBJ2-3
TGTGCCAGCAGCTCTAGAGTGACTAGCGGGACTATCACAGATACGCAGTATTTT
CASSSRVTSGTITDTQYF